Below, 14 T cell receptor beta chains from the same sample are listed, as sequenced in a study of type 1 regulatory T cells. Their cognate antigens are unknown. TCRdb reprocessed the reads with MiXCR, giving one entry per CDR3 protein. Seen here are 40,000 to 50,000 distinct CDR3 sequences, roughly an eighth observed once, and the top ten hold approximately 8%. Material: cultured non-Tr1 T cells, either the whole culture or a sorted T cell fraction (not recorded which). The receptors shown here come from a human donor in good health.

This clonotype was recorded at least ten times. The chain uses TRBV7-2 and TRBJ1-6; D remains ambiguous. The CDR3 loop spans 14 amino acids. Germline V gives CDR1 SGHTA, CDR2 FQGNSA. Trimming pared 1 base from V and 6 bases from J, leaving 7 bases between. This chain's CDR3 is CASSLGWANSPLHF. The CDR3 DNA follows: TGTGCCAGCAGCTTAGGCTGGGCTAATTCACCCCTCCACTTT. Full variable domain (missing parts from reference TRBV7-2 and TRBJ1-6): GAGVSQSPSNKVTEKGKDVELRCDPISGHTALYWYRQSLGQGLEFLIYFQGNSAPDKSGLPSDRFSAERTGGSVSTLTIQRTQQEDSAVYLCASSLGWANSPLHFGNGTRLTVT.

In its sample, this clonotype was seen many times. V is TRBV12-3 or TRBV12-4 and J is TRBJ2-2; TRBD1 matches at 8 bases. With V trimmed by 7 bases and J by 3 bases, 7 bases remained unmatched. There are 15 residues in the CDR3. DNA for the CDR3: TGTGCCAGCAAGACCGGGACAGGAGACACCGGGGAGCTGTTTTTT. It specifies CASKTGTGDTGELFF.

Comments on this clonotype: This may be a read error: a much more frequent sequence differs by one nucleotide. The rearrangement joins TRBV5-5 to TRBJ1-2; D unclear. The CDR3 consists of 15 residues. The germline V gene encodes CDR1 SGHKS and CDR2 YYEKEE (reference sequence). Trimming left V 4 bases short and J 4 bases short, with 17 bases between. CDR3 loop: CASSPFYVIGYGYTF. The DNA of the CDR3 is TGTGCCAGCAGCCCATTCTATGTCATAGGCTATGGCTACACCTTC.

This clonotype was detected only a few times. This chain uses TRBV19 with TRBJ1-1; TRBD1 aligns across 7 bases. Germline values: CDR1 LNHDA, CDR2 SQIVND (reference sequence). V gave up 10 bases and J gave up 9 bases; unmatched junction bases: 8. The CDR3 contains 11 residues. The CDR3 region has the DNA TGTGCCACCACACAGGGGATTAAAGCTTTCTTT. Its translation: CATTQGIKAFF.

This chain connects TRBV29-1 to TRBJ2-4; D gene uncertain. Trimming shortened V by 2 bases and J by 1 base, and 6 bases separated the two germline ends. The CDR3 totals 13 residues. Germline V gene lookup returns CDR1 SQVTM and CDR2 ANQGSEA. The CDR3 nucleotides read TGCAGCGTTGAAAGCAACGCCAAAAACATTCAGTACTTC. Residues: CSVESNAKNIQYF. Using reference TRBV29-1 and TRBJ2-4 for the parts outside the CDR3, the full variable domain is SAVISQKPSRDICQRGTSLTIQCQVDSQVTMMFWYRQQPGQSLTLIATANQGSEATYESGFVIDKFPISRPNLTFSTLTVSNMSPEDSSIYLCSVESNAKNIQYFGAGTRLSVL.

Concerning this clonotype: A read error is possible here, since a much larger clone lies one base away. This rearrangement joins TRBV10-3 to TRBJ2-7; 7 nucleotides align to TRBD2. CDR1 and CDR2 (germline): ENHRY, SYGVKD. The CDR3 extends over 14 amino acids. CDR3 nucleotides: TGTGCCATCAGCTGGGGAGGGACCTCCTACGAGCAGTGCTTC. Amino acid sequence: CAISWGGTSYEQCF.

Here the CDR3 DNA reads TGTGCCAGCAGCCCCAGCGGGCACATTAACATTCAGTACTTC. The encoded protein is CASSPSGHINIQYF. This chain links TRBV27 with TRBJ2-4; the D gene is possibly TRBD2 (6 bases). Trimming removed 6 bases from V and 7 bases from J, with 16 bases in between. The CDR3 is 14 amino acids. CDR1 MNHEY and CDR2 SMNVEV come from the germline V gene (reference sequence).

This clonotype was seen ten or more times. This rearrangement joins TRBV7-3 to TRBJ2-7; 9 bases map to TRBD2. The ends lost 3 bases at V and 3 bases at J; junction bases unmatched: 0. Looked up from germline, CDR1 is SGHTA and CDR2 is FQGTGA. CDR3 length: 13 amino acids. The CDR3 reads CASSLREGYEQYF. DNA for the CDR3: TGTGCCAGCAGCTTGCGGGAGGGCTACGAGCAGTACTTC.

This clonotype was counted ten times or more. The rearrangement joins TRBV11-3 to TRBJ2-5; weak D call: TRBD2 (5 bases). The CDR3 covers 12 residues. CDR1 and CDR2 (germline): SGHNT, YENEEA. Trimming removed 3 bases at V and 4 bases at J, with 6 bases between. The CDR3 coding sequence is TGTGCCAGCAGCTTTCGGGGAGAGACCCAGTACTTC. Its protein is CASSFRGETQYF.

Comments on this clonotype: This could be a read error, since a much larger clone is one nucleotide away. Here the CDR3 reads CASSVGDRSTDTQYF. CDR3 bases: TGTGCCAGCAGCGTAGGCGACAGAAGCACAGATACGCAGTATTTT. V gene TRBV9 combines with J gene TRBJ2-3; D may be TRBD1 (5 bases). Germline CDR1 and CDR2: SGDLS and YYNGEE. V lost 0 bases to trimming and J lost 0 bases, with 8 bases between them. This CDR3 has 15 amino acids. Full variable domain (rest looked up from reference TRBV9 and TRBJ2-3): DSGVTQTPKHLITATGQRVTLRCSPRSGDLSVYWYQQSLDQGLQFLIQYYNGEERAKGNILERFSAQQFPDLHSELNLSSLELGDSALYFCASSVGDRSTDTQYFGPGTRLTVL.

This clonotype was seen a few times. The chain couples TRBV7-9 to TRBJ2-6; 10 bases are shared with TRBD1. There are 18 residues in the CDR3. The V gene end was trimmed by 4 bases and the J gene end by 2 bases; junction bases not matched to a gene: 8. Per germline, CDR1 SEHNR and CDR2 FQNEAQ (reference sequence). The CDR3, as DNA: TGTGCCAGCAGCTCGAGAGACAGGGGGCGAACTGGGGCCAACGTCCTGACTTTC. Translation: CASSSRDRGRTGANVLTF.

The chain couples TRBV11-1 to TRBJ2-2; D is possibly TRBD2 (5 bases). V shed 2 bases and J shed 0 bases, with 10 bases lying between them. Germline CDR1 and CDR2: SGHAT and FQDESV (reference sequence). CDR3 length equals 16 residues. CDR3 DNA: TGTGCCAGCAGCTTATTTGCGGGCGCGAACACCGGGGAGCTGTTTTTT. Translated, it gives CASSLFAGANTGELFF. The full variable domain, completed using reference TRBV11-1 and TRBJ2-2, is EAEVAQSPRYKITEKSQAVAFWCDPISGHATLYWYRQILGQGPELLVQFQDESVVDDSQLPKDRFSAERLKGVDSTLKIQPAELGDSAMYLCASSLFAGANTGELFFGEGSRLTVL.

Points on this clonotype: One junction end disagrees with the germline gene, perhaps due to a read error. V is TRBV19 and J is TRBJ2-2, with a weak D call TRBD2 (6 bases). The germline CDR1 and CDR2 sequences are LNHDA and SQIVND (reference sequence). This CDR3 is 14 amino acids long. DNA of the CDR3: TGTGCCAGTAGTTCCCAGTCGAACACCGGGGGGCTGTTTTTT. Protein product: CASSSQSNTGGLFF.

This chain joins TRBV29-1 and TRBJ2-3, with D perhaps matching TRBD2 (5 bases). This CDR3 is 14 amino acids long. Trimming removed 7 bases at V and 5 bases at J, with 19 bases between. CDR1 and CDR2 (germline): SQVTM, ANQGSEA. For the CDR3, the DNA is TGCAGCGCCACACCCACGGGATCAAAAGATACGCAGTATTTT. Protein sequence: CSATPTGSKDTQYF.